This TCR beta chain was captured by sequencing in a study of identical twins. Findings and caveats of the study: Cross-sectional statistics, not tracking of the same donors, supported the conclusions. Models predicted too little out-of-frame TCR alpha sharing in monozygotic twins.

No donor was unhealthy or non-Caucasian. This clonotype showed up just a few times. The antigen is unknown. Unique molecular identifiers were in the cDNA, with template-switch universal primer binding. Via MiXCR, TCRdb re-called the 5' RACE reads, giving one row per CDR3 protein. Among hundreds of thousands of distinct CDR3 sequences, about 7.6% were seen once, and the ten largest hold roughly 1.6%. The CDR3 has 14 residues. In germline, CDR1 is MDHEN, CDR2 SYDVKM. V lost 6 bases and J 3 bases, leaving 15 bases between the germline ends. This sample was shared with a second study, whose subject was yellow fever vaccine responses in identical twins.

Source material: PBMCs. The chain employs TRBV28 and TRBJ2-7; tentatively, D is TRBD2 (6 bases). This sequence was found in a woman between 18 and 30 years old in good health. The DNA for the CDR3 is TGTGCCAGCAGAGGGACTCAACCACACTACGAGCAGTACTTC. Protein sequence: CASRGTQPHYEQYF. The full variable domain, completed using reference TRBV28 and TRBJ2-7, is DVKVTQSSRYLVKRTGEKVFLECVQDMDHENMFWYRQDPGLGLRLIYFSYDVKMKEKGDIPEGYSVSREKKERFSLILESASTNQTSMYLCASRGTQPHYEQYFGPGTRLTVT.